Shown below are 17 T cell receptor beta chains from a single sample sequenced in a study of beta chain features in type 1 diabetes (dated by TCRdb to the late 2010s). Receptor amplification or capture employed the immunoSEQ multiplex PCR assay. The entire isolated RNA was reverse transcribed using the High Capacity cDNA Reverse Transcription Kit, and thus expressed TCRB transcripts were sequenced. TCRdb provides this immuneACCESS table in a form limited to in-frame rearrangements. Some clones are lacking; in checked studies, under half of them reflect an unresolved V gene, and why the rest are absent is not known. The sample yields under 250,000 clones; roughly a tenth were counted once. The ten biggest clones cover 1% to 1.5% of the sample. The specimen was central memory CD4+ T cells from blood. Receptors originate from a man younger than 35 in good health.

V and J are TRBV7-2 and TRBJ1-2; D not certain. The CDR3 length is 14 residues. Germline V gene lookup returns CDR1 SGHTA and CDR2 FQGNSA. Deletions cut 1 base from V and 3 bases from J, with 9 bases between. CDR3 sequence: CASSLESRDYGYTF. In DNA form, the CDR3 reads TGTGCCAGCAGCTTAGAGAGCAGAGACTATGGCTACACCTTC.

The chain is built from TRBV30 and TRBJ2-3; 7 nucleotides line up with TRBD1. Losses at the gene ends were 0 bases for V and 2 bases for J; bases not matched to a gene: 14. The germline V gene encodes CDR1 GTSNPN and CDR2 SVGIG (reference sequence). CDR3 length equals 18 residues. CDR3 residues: CAWSVLNPPGQPTDTQYF. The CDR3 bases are TGTGCCTGGAGTGTACTCAACCCTCCGGGACAGCCCACAGATACGCAGTATTTT. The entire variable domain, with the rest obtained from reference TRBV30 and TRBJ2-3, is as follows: SQTIHQWPATLVQPVGSPLSLECTVEGTSNPNLYWYRQAAGRGLQLLFYSVGIGQISSEVPQNLSASRPQDRQFILSSKKLLLSDSGFYLCAWSVLNPPGQPTDTQYFGPGTRLTVL.

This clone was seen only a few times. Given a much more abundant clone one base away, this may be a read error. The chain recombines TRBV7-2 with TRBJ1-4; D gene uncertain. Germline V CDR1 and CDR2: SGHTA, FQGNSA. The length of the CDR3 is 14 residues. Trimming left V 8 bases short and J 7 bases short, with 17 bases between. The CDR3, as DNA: TGTGCCAGCGGCCTTTCTACCTACGGTGAAAAACTGTTTTTT. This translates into CASGLSTYGEKLFF.

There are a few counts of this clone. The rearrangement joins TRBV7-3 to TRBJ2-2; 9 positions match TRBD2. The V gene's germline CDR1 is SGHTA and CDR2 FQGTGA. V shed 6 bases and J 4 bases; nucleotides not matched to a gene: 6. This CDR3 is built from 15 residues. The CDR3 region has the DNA TGTGCCAGCAGTCCCGGGACTAGCCCCACCGGGGAGCTGTTTTTT. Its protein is CASSPGTSPTGELFF.

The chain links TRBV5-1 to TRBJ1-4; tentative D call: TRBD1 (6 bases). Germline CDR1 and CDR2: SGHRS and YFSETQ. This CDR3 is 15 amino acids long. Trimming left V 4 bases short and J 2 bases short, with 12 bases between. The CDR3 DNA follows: TGCGCCAGCAGCGGGATGGACAGCACTAATGAAAAACTGTTTTTT. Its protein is CASSGMDSTNEKLFF.

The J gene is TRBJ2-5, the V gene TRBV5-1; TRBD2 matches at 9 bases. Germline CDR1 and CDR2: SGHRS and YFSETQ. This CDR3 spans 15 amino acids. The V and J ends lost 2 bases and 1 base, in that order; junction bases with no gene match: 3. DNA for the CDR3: TGCGCCAGCAGCTTTGGACTAGCGCCCCAAGAGACCCAGTACTTC. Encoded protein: CASSFGLAPQETQYF.

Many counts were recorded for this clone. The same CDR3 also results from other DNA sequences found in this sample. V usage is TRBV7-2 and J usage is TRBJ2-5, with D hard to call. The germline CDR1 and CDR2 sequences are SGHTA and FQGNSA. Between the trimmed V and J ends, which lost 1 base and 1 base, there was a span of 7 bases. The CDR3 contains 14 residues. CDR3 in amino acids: CASSLGRSQETQYF. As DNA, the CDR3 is TGTGCCAGCAGCTTAGGCAGGAGCCAAGAGACCCAGTACTTC.

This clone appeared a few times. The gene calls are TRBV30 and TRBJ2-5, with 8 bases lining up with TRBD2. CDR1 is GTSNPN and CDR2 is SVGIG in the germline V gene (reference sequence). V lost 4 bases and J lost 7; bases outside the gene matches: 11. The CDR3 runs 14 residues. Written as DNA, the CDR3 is TGTGCCTGGACCCTGATAGCGGGAACGGGGACCCAGTACTTC. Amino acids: CAWTLIAGTGTQYF.

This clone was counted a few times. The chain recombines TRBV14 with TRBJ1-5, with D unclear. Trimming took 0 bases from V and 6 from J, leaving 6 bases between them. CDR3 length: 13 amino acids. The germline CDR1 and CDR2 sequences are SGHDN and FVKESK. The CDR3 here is CASSQDLGQPQHF. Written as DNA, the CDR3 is TGTGCCAGCAGCCAAGATTTGGGTCAGCCCCAGCATTTT. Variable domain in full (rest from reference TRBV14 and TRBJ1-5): EAGVTQFPSHSVIEKGQTVTLRCDPISGHDNLYWYRRVMGKEIKFLLHFVKESKQDESGMPNNRFLAERTGGTYSTLKVQPAELEDSGVYFCASSQDLGQPQHFGDGTRLSIL.

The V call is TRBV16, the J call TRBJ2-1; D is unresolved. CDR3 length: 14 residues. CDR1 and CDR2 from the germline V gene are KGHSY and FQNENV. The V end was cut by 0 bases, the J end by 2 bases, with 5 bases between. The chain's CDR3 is CASSQSTAYNEQFF. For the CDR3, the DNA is TGTGCCAGCAGCCAATCCACAGCCTACAATGAGCAGTTCTTC.

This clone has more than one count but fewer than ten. DNA of the CDR3: TGTGCCAGCAGAGGTCACGGACCTAACTATGGCTACACCTTC. Amino acid sequence: CASRGHGPNYGYTF. The genes are TRBV25-1 and TRBJ1-2; D not certain. V dropped 6 bases and J dropped 0 bases, with 11 bases sitting between them. The germline CDR1 and CDR2 sequences are MGHDK and SYGVNS. CDR3 length: 14 amino acids.

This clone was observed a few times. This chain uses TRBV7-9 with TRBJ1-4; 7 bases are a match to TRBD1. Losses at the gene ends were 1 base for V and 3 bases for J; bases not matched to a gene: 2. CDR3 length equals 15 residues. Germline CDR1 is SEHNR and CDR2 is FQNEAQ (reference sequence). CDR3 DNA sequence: TGTGCCAGCAGCTTAGTAGGGACAGCTAATGAAAAACTGTTTTTT. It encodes CASSLVGTANEKLFF.

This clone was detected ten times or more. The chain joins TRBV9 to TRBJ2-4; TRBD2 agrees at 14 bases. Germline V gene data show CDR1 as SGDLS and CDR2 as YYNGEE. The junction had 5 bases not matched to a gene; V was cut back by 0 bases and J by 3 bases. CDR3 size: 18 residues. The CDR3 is CASSVGLGLAGVKNIQYF. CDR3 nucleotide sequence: TGTGCCAGCAGCGTAGGGTTGGGACTAGCGGGAGTCAAAAACATTCAGTACTTC.

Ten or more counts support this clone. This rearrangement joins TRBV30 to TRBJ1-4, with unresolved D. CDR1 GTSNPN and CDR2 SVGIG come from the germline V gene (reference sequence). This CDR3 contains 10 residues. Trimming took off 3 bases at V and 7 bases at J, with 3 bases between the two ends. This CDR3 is CAWRVEKLFF. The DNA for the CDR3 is TGTGCCTGGAGGGTTGAAAAACTGTTTTTT. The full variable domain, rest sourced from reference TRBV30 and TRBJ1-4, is SQTIHQWPATLVQPVGSPLSLECTVEGTSNPNLYWYRQAAGRGLQLLFYSVGIGQISSEVPQNLSASRPQDRQFILSSKKLLLSDSGFYLCAWRVEKLFFGSGTQLSVL.

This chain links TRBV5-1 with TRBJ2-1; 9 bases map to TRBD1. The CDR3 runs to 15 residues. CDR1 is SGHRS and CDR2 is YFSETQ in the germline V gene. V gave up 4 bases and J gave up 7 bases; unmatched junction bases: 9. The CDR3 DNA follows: TGCGCCAGCAGCCAAGGGACAGGGACAGGGAATGAGCAGTTCTTC. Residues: CASSQGTGTGNEQFF.

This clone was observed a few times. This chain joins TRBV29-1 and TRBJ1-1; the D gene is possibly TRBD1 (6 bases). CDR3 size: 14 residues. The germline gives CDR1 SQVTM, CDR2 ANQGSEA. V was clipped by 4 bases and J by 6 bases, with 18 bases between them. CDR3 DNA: TGCAGCGTTGTGGGGTCAGGGGAAATCCCTGAAGCTTTCTTT. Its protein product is CSVVGSGEIPEAFF.

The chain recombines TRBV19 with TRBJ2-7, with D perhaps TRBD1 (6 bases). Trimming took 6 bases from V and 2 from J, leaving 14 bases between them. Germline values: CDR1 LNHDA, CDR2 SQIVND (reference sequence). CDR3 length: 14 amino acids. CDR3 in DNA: TGTGCCAGTAGGCCGGGACACTCTACCTACGAGCAGTACTTC. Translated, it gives CASRPGHSTYEQYF.